This T cell receptor (beta chain) was captured in a study of T-cell memory formation after mild COVID-19. The authors produced TCR alpha and TCR beta cDNA libraries with sample barcodes and UMIs by 5'RACE using constant-segment primers. MiXCR, run by TCRdb on the 5' RACE reads, gives a single entry per CDR3 protein. The repertoire holds roughly 130,000 distinct CDR3 sequences, more than 15% seen once, with 14% in the top ten. Germline CDR1 and CDR2: SGDLS and YYNGEE. CDR3 length equals 14 residues. Trimming shortened V by 3 bases and J by 7 bases, and 16 bases separated the two germline ends. Only a few counts were recorded for this clonotype. Its specificity is not known. Study-wide results and caveats: Some clones that responded turned up in pre-infection memory, which suggests that cross-reactive memory joined in. Clones that contracted from day 15 to 85 were balanced CD4/CD8, while later expanders leaned CD4+.

The V gene is TRBV9, the J gene TRBJ1-2; D is perhaps TRBD1 (5 bases). The clonotype comes from an adult woman who had mild COVID-19 (a few samples of this study predate the infection). Cell type and time point are not known. Sequencing used PBMCs or a T cell subset sorted from them (not recorded which). The CDR3 sequence is CASSEGLTIGGYTF. The CDR3 DNA reads as TGTGCCAGCAGCGAGGGACTGACCATTGGTGGCTACACCTTC.